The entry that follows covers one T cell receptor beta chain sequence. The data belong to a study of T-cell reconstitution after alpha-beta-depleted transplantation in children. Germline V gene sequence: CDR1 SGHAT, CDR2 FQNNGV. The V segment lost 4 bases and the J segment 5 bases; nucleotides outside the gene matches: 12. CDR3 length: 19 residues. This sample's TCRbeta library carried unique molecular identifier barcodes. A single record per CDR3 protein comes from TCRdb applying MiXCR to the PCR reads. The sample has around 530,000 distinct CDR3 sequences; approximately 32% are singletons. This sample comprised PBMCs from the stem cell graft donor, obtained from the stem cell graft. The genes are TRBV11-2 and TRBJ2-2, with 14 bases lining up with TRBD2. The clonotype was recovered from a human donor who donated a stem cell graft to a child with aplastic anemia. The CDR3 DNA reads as TGTGCCAGCAGCTCACCTCCGGGACTAGCGGGAGTATGGACCGGGGAGCTGTTTTTT. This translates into CASSSPPGLAGVWTGELFF. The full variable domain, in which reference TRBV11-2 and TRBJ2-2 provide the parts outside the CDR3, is EAGVAQSPRYKIIEKRQSVAFWCNPISGHATLYWYQQILGQGPKLLIQFQNNGVVDDSQLPKDRFSAERLKGVDSTLKIQPAKLEDSAVYLCASSSPPGLAGVWTGELFFGEGSRLTVL.